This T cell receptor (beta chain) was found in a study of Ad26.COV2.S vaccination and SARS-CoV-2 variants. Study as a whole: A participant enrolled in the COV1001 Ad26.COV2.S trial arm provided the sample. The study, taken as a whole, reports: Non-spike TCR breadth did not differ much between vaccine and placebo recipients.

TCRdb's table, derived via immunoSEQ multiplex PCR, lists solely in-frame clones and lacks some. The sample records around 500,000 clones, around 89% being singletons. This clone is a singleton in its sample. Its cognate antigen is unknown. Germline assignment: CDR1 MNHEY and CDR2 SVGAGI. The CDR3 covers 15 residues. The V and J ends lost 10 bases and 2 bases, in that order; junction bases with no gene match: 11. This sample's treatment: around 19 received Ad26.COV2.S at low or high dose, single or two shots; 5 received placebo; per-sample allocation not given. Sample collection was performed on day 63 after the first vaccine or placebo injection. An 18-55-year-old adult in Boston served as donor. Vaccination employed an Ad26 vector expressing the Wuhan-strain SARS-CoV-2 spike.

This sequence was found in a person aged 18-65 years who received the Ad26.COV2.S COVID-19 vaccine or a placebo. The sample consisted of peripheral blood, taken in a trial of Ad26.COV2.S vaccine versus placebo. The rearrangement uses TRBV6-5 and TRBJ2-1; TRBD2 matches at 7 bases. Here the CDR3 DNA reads TGTGCCACTCGGTTAGCGGGCGGCGCCTACAATGAGCAGTTCTTC. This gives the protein CATRLAGGAYNEQFF.